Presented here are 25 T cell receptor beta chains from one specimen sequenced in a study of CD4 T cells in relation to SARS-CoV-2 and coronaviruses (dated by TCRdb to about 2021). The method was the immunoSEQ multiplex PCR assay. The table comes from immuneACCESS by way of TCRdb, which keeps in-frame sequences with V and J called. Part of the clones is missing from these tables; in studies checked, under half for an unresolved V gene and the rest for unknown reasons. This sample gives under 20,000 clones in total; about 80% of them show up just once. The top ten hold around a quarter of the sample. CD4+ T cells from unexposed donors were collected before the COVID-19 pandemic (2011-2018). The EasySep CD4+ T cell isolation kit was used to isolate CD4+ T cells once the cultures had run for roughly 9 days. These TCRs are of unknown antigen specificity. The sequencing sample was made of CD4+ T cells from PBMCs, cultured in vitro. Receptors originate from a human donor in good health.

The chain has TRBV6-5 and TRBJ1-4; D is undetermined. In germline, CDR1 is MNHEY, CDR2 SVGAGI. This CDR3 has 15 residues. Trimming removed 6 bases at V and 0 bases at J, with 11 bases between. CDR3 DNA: TGTGCCAGCAGGGCAGTGGGTGCAACTAATGAAAAACTGTTTTTT. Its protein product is CASRAVGATNEKLFF.

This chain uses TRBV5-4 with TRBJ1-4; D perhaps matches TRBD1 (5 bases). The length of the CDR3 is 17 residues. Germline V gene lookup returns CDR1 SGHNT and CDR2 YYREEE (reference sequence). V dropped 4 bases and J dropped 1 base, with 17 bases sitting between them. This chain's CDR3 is CASSPRGGGVTNEKLFF. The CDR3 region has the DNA TGTGCCAGCAGCCCACGGGGGGGAGGAGTAACTAATGAAAAACTGTTTTTT.

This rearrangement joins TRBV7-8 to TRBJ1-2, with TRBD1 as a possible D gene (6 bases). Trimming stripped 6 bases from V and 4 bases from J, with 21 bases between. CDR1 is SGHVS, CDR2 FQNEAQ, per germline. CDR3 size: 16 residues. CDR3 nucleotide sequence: TGTGCCAGCAGTGCCAGGGAATGGGGAGGGGGCTATGGCTACACCTTC. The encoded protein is CASSAREWGGGYGYTF.

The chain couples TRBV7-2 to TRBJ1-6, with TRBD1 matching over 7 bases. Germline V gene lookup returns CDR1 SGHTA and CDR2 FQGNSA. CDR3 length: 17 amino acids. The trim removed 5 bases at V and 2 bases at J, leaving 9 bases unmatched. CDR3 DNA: TGTGCCAGCAGCACAGGGGTAGAAAGCCCCTATAATTCACCCCTCCACTTT. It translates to CASSTGVESPYNSPLHF.

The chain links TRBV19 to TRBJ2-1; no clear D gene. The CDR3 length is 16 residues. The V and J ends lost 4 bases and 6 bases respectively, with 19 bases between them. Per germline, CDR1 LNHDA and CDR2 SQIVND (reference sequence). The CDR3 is CASSTLHPGPRNEQFF. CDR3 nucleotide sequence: TGTGCCAGTAGTACACTCCACCCAGGTCCCCGCAATGAGCAGTTCTTC.

As DNA, the CDR3 is TGTGCCAGCACCACCGACGGGAACACTGAAGCTTTCTTT. This codes for CASTTDGNTEAFF. This rearrangement joins TRBV12-3 or TRBV12-4 to TRBJ1-1, with no clear D. Trimming pared 7 bases from V and 1 base from J, leaving 10 bases between. There are 13 residues in the CDR3.

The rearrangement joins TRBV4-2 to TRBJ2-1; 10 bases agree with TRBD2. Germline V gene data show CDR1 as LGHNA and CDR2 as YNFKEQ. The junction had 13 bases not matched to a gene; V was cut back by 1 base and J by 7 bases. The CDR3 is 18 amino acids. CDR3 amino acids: CASSQGLAGGGGWNEQFF. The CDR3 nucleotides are TGTGCCAGCAGCCAAGGGTTAGCGGGGGGAGGGGGATGGAATGAGCAGTTCTTC.

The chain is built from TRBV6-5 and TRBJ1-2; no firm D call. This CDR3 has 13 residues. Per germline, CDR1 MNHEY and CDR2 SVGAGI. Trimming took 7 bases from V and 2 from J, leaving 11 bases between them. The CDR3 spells CASKRAVNYGYTF. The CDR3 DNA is TGTGCCAGCAAAAGGGCAGTCAACTATGGCTACACCTTC.

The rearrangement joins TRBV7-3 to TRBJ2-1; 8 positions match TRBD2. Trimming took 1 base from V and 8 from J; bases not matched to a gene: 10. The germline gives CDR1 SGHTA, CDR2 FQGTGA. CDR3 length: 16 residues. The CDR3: CASSLRGAGGSDEQFF. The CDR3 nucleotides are TGTGCCAGCAGCTTAAGGGGGGCGGGAGGCTCGGATGAGCAGTTCTTC.

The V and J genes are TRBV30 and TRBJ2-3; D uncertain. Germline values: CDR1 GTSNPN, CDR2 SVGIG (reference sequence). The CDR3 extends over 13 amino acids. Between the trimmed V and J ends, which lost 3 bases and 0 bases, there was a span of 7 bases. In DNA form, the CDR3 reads TGTGCCTGGAGCCTAGGAAGCACAGATACGCAGTATTTT. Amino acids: CAWSLGSTDTQYF.

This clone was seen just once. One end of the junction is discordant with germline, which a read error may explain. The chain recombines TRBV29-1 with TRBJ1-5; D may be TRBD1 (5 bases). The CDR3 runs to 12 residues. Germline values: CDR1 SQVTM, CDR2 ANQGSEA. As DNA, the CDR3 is TGCAGCGTTCAAGACAGTCATCAGCCCCAGCATTTT. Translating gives CSVQDSHQPQHF.

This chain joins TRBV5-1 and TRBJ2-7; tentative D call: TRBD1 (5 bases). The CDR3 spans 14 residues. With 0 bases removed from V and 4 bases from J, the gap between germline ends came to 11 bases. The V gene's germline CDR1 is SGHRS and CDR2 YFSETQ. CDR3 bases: TGCGCCAGCAGCTTGGAGATTACAGGTTACGAGCAGTACTTC. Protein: CASSLEITGYEQYF.

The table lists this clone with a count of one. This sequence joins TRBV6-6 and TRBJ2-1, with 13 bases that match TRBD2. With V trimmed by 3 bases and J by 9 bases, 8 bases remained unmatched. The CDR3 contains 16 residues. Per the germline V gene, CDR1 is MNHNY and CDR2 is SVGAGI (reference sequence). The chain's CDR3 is CASSYPGLAGYAEQFF. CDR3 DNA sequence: TGTGCCAGCAGTTATCCGGGACTAGCGGGGTACGCTGAGCAGTTCTTC.

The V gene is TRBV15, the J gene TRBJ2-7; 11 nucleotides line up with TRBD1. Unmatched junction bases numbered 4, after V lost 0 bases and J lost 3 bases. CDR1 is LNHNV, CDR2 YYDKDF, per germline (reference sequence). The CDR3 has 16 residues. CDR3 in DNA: TGTGCCACCAGCAGAGATGGGACAGGGGGATTCTACGAGCAGTACTTC. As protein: CATSRDGTGGFYEQYF.

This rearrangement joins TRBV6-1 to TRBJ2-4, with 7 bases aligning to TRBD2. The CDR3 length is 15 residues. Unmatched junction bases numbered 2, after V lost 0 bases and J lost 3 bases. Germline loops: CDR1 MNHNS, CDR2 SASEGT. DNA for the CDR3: TGTGCCAGCAGTGAAGCCGGGGACTACAAAAACATTCAGTACTTC. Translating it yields CASSEAGDYKNIQYF.

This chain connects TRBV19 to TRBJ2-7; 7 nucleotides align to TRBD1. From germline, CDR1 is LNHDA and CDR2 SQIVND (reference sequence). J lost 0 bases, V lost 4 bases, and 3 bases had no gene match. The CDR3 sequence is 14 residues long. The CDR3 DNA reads TGTGCCAGTAGTAGGGACAGAAACTCCTACGAGCAGTACTTC. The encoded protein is CASSRDRNSYEQYF.

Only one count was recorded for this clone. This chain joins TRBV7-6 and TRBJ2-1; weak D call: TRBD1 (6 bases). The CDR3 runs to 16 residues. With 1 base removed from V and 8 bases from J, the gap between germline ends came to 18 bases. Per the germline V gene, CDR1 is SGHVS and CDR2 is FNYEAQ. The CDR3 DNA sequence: TGTGCCAGCAGCTTAGAGGGGCAGGGGTCAATCGATGAGCAGTTCTTC. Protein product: CASSLEGQGSIDEQFF.

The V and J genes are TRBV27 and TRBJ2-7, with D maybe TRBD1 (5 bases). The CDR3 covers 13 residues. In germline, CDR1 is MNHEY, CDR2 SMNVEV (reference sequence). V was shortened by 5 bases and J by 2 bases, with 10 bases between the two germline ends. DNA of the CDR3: TGTGCCAGCAGTCATGACAGAGCCTACGAGCAGTACTTC. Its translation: CASSHDRAYEQYF.

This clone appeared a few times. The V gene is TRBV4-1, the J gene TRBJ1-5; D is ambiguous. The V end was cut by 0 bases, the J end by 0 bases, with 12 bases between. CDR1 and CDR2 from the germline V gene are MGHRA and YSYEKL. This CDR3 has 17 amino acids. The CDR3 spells CASSQDVPGNSNQPQHF. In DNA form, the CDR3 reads TGCGCCAGCAGCCAAGATGTGCCGGGGAATAGCAATCAGCCCCAGCATTTT.

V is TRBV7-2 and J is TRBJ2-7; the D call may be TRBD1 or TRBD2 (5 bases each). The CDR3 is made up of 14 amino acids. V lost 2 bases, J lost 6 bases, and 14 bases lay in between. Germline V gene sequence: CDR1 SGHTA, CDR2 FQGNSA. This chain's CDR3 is CASSLHGERGEQYF. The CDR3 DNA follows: TGTGCCAGCAGCTTACACGGGGAGAGGGGCGAGCAGTACTTC.

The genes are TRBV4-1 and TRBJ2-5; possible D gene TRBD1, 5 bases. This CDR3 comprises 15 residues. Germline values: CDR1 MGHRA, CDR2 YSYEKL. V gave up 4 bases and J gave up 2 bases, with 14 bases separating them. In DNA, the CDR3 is TGCGCCAGCAGCCCCATCCCAGGGTTACAAGAGACCCAGTACTTC. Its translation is CASSPIPGLQETQYF.

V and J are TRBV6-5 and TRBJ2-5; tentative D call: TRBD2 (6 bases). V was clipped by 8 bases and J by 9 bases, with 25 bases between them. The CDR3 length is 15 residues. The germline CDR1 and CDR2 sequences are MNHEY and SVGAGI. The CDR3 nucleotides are TGTGCCAGCTACTCGTGGACGGAGGGACCGCAGGCCCAGTACTTC. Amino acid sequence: CASYSWTEGPQAQYF.

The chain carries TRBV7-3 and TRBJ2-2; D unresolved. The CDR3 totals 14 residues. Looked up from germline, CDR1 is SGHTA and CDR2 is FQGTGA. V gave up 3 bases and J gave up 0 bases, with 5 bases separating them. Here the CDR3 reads CASSLRTNTGELFF. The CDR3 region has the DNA TGTGCCAGCAGCTTGCGCACGAACACCGGGGAGCTGTTTTTT.

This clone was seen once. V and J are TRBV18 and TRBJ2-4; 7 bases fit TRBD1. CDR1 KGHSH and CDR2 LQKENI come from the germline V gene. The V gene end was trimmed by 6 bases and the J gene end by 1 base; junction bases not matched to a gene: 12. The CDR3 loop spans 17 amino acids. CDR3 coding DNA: TGTGCCAGCTCTCGGGACAGCGGCCTATTCGCCAAAAACATTCAGTACTTC. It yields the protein CASSRDSGLFAKNIQYF.

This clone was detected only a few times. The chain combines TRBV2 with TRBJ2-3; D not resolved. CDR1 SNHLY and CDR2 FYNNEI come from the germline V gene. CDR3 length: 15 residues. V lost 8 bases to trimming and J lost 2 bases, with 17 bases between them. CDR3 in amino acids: CASGLAGRYTDTQYF. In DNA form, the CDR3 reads TGTGCCAGCGGTCTCGCCGGACGATACACAGATACGCAGTATTTT.